These 13 T cell receptor beta chains were sequenced from one sample in a study of T cell responses to AZD1222 COVID-19 vaccine. Only in-frame clones appear in the TCRdb table, and some are missing; sequencing was by immunoSEQ multiplex PCR. The sample holds 150,000 to 180,000 clones, 90% seen once. Source: peripheral blood, taken on day 0 of AZD1222 vaccination. Receptor source: an adult in good health.

The chain joins TRBV3-1 (or the pseudogene TRBV3-2) to TRBJ2-5; 7 nucleotides agree with TRBD2. V dropped 2 bases and J dropped 2; count of bases not matched to a gene: 5. This CDR3 comprises 15 residues. The germline V gene has CDR1 LGHDT and CDR2 YNNKEL (reference sequence). The CDR3 DNA reads TGTGCCAGCAGCCAAAATAGGGGACTACAAGAGACCCAGTACTTC. Its translation is CASSQNRGLQETQYF.

The rearrangement uses TRBV10-3 and TRBJ2-7, with D perhaps given as TRBD1 or TRBD2 (5 bases each). The CDR3 consists of 14 residues. Germline V gene lookup returns CDR1 ENHRY and CDR2 SYGVKD. V lost 4 bases, J lost 1 base, and 11 bases lay in between. CDR3 loop: CAISGGTFSYEQYF. The CDR3, as DNA: TGTGCCATCAGTGGGGGGACGTTTTCCTACGAGCAGTACTTC.

V usage is TRBV5-1 and J usage is TRBJ1-4, with D perhaps TRBD1 (5 bases). V was pared by 0 bases and J by 7 bases, with 7 bases between. CDR1 and CDR2 (germline): SGHRS, YFSETQ. This CDR3 is 13 amino acids long. DNA for the CDR3: TGCGCCAGCAGCTTGGGACAGAGTGAAAAACTGTTTTTT. Protein sequence: CASSLGQSEKLFF.

The chain joins TRBV28 to TRBJ1-1, with TRBD1 as a possible D gene (6 bases). V was cut by 6 bases and J by 7 bases, with 18 bases left in between. The CDR3 runs to 14 residues. Germline lookup yields CDR1 MDHEN and CDR2 SYDVKM. The CDR3 sequence is CASSLGGGKDEAFF. The DNA for the CDR3 is TGTGCCAGCAGCCTGGGGGGCGGAAAGGATGAAGCTTTCTTT.

V gene TRBV10-3 combines with J gene TRBJ2-7; D perhaps matches TRBD2 (6 bases). V lost 6 bases to trimming and J lost 2 bases, with 14 bases between them. Germline CDR1 ENHRY, CDR2 SYGVKD. The CDR3 is 14 residues long. In DNA form, the CDR3 reads TGTGCCATCAGCGAGGCGGGACCCGCCTACGAGCAGTACTTC. Amino acid sequence: CAISEAGPAYEQYF.

The rearrangement links TRBV29-1 to TRBJ1-2, with D perhaps TRBD1 (5 bases). The V end lost 0 bases, the J end lost 4 bases, and 9 bases lay between the germline ends. This CDR3 is built from 13 residues. CDR1 and CDR2 (germline): SQVTM, ANQGSEA. The CDR3: CSVEDHGGYGYTF. In DNA form, the CDR3 reads TGCAGCGTTGAAGACCATGGGGGCTATGGCTACACCTTC.

The rearrangement links TRBV2 to TRBJ1-2; D is undetermined. Germline lookup yields CDR1 SNHLY and CDR2 FYNNEI. V lost 4 bases to trimming and J lost 9 bases, with 18 bases between them. The CDR3 is 14 residues long. The CDR3 spells CASSGSADRVSYTF. CDR3 in DNA: TGTGCCAGCAGTGGATCCGCGGATCGGGTGAGCTACACCTTC.

The chain recombines TRBV7-2 with TRBJ1-3; D is undetermined. The CDR3 spans 17 residues. In germline, CDR1 is SGHTA, CDR2 FQGNSA. Trimming pared 1 base from V and 0 bases from J, leaving 13 bases between. The CDR3 nucleotides are TGTGCCAGCAGCTTAGTCTCGAATTTGGGCTCTGGAAACACCATATATTTT. Translation: CASSLVSNLGSGNTIYF. The full variable domain, with the rest looked up from reference TRBV7-2 and TRBJ1-3, is GAGVSQSPSNKVTEKGKDVELRCDPISGHTALYWYRQSLGQGLEFLIYFQGNSAPDKSGLPSDRFSAERTGGSVSTLTIQRTQQEDSAVYLCASSLVSNLGSGNTIYFGEGSWLTVV.

This clone was counted a single time. A junction boundary mismatches the germline segment, possibly from a read error. The chain employs TRBV7-7 and TRBJ2-5; D is possibly TRBD2 (5 bases). CDR1 SSHAT and CDR2 FNYEAQ come from the germline V gene (reference sequence). This CDR3 spans 15 amino acids. CDR3 protein: CASSLQSRSGETQYF. The CDR3, as DNA: TGTGCTAGCAGCTTACAATCAAGGTCGGGGGAGACCCAGTACTTC. Variable domain in full (rest from reference TRBV7-7 and TRBJ2-5): GAGVSQSPRYKVTKRGQDVTLRCDPISSHATLYWYQQALGQGPEFLTYFNYEAQPDKSGLPSDRFSAERPEGSISTLTIQRTEQRDSAMYRCASSLQSRSGETQYFGPGTRLLVL.

The chain joins TRBV5-4 to TRBJ2-1, with unresolved D. The CDR3 totals 12 residues. CDR1 SGHNT and CDR2 YYREEE come from the germline V gene (reference sequence). Trimming shortened V by 3 bases and J by 5 bases, and 6 bases separated the two germline ends. Here the CDR3 DNA reads TGTGCCAGCAGCTCCGACCACAATGAGCAGTTCTTC. This sequence encodes CASSSDHNEQFF.

The chain couples TRBV4-3 to TRBJ1-4; D is unresolved. V was cut by 0 bases and J by 7 bases, with 18 bases left in between. Per germline, CDR1 LGHNA and CDR2 YSLEER. This CDR3 spans 17 amino acids. Here the CDR3 reads CASSQDGPGEFGEKLFF. As DNA, the CDR3 is TGCGCCAGCAGCCAAGATGGGCCAGGAGAGTTTGGTGAAAAACTGTTTTTT.

The chain is built from TRBV2 and TRBJ2-7, with 9 bases that match TRBD1. This CDR3 is 14 amino acids long. The junction had 9 bases not matched to a gene; V was cut back by 6 bases and J by 6 bases. Germline CDR1 reads SNHLY; CDR2 reads FYNNEI. CDR3 amino acids: CASRTGTGIVEQYF. CDR3 nucleotide sequence: TGTGCCAGCAGAACCGGGACAGGGATCGTCGAGCAGTACTTC.

V usage is TRBV30 and J usage is TRBJ1-4; D is perhaps TRBD1 (5 bases). V was trimmed by 3 bases and J by 3 bases, leaving 11 bases between them. CDR1 is GTSNPN and CDR2 is SVGIG in the germline V gene (reference sequence). There are 14 residues in the CDR3. The CDR3 sequence is CAWSTGHSNEKLFF. In DNA form, the CDR3 reads TGTGCCTGGAGCACGGGGCATTCTAATGAAAAACTGTTTTTT.